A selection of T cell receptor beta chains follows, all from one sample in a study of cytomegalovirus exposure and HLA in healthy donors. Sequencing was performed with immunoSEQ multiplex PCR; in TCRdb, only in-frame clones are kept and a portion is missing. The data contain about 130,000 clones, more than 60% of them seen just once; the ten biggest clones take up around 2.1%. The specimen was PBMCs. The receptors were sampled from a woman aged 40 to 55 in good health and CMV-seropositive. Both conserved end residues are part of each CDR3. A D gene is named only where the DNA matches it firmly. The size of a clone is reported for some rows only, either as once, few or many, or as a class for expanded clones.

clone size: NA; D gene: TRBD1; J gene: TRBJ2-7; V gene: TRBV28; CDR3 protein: CASTKQGTIYEQYF; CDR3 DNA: TGTGCCAGCACAAAACAGGGGACGATATACGAGCAGTACTTC
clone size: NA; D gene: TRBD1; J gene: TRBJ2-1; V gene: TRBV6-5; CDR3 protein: CASRDRDRYNEQFF; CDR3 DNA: TGTGCCAGCAGGGACCGGGACAGATACAATGAGCAGTTCTTC
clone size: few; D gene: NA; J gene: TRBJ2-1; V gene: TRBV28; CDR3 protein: CASSSSWLEQFF; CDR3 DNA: TGTGCCAGCAGCTCAAGTTGGCTTGAGCAGTTCTTC
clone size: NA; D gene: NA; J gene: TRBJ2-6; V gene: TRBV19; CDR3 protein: CASRLRSATSGANVLTF; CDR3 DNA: TGTGCCAGTAGGTTGAGGTCAGCAACCTCTGGGGCCAACGTCCTGACTTTC
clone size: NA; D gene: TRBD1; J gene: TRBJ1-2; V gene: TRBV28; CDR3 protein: CASSPGTGNYGYTF; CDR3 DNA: TGTGCCAGCAGTCCCGGGACAGGGAACTATGGCTACACCTTC
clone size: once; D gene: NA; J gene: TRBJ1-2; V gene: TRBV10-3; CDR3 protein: CAISGTESGGYTF; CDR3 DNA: TGTGCCATCAGTGGGACCGAGAGCGGGGGCTACACCTTC
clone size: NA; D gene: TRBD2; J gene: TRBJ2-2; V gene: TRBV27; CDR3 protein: CASLNLAGSGAGELFF; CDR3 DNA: TGTGCCAGCCTAAACTTAGCGGGTTCGGGGGCCGGGGAGCTGTTTTTT
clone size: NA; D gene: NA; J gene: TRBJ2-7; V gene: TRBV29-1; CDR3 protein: CSVLLYEQYF; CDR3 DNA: TGCAGCGTCCTCCTATACGAGCAGTACTTC
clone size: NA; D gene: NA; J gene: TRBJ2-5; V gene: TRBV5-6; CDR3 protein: CASSLVIHGQQETQYF; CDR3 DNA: TGTGCCAGCAGCTTAGTGATCCATGGACAGCAAGAGACCCAGTACTTC
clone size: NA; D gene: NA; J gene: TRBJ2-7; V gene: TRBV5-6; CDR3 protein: CASSLVGSTYQYEQYF; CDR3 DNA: TGTGCCAGCAGCTTGGTCGGTTCAACCTACCAATACGAGCAGTACTTC
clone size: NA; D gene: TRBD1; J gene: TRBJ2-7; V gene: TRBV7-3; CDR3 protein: CASSSGDRGHYEQYF; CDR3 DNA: TGTGCCAGCAGCTCAGGGGACAGGGGGCATTACGAGCAGTACTTC
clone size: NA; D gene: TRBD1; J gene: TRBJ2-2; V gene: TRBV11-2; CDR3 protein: CASSSPGQGYGGELFF; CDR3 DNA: TGTGCCAGCAGCTCTCCGGGACAGGGTTACGGCGGGGAGCTGTTTTTT
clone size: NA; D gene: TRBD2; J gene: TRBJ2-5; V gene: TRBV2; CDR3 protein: CASRRGLAGGGETQYF; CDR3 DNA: TGTGCCAGCAGGAGGGGACTAGCGGGAGGAGGGGAGACCCAGTACTTC
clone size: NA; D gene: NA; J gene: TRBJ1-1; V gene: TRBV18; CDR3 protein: CASSPYQGEEAFF; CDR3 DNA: TGTGCCAGCTCACCATACCAGGGCGAGGAAGCTTTCTTT
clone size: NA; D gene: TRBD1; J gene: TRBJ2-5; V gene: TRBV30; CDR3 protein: CAWTPQGAGETQYF; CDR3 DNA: TGTGCCTGGACCCCACAGGGGGCTGGGGAGACCCAGTACTTC
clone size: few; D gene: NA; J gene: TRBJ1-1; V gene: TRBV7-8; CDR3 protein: CASSPAAGSIAQNTEAFF; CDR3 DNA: TGTGCCAGCAGCCCGGCGGCAGGGTCGATCGCCCAGAACACTGAAGCTTTCTTT
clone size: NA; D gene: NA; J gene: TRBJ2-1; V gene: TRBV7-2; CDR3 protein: CASSLANLGSYNEQFF; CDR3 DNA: TGTGCCAGCAGCTTAGCGAATCTCGGGTCCTACAATGAGCAGTTCTTC
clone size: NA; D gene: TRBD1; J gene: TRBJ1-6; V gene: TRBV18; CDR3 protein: CASSPRQGRSPLHF; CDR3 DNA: TGTGCCAGCTCACCCCGACAGGGGAGGTCACCCCTCCACTTT
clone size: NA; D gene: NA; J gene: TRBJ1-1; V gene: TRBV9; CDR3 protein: CASSVGSEVLTGVNTEAFF; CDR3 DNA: TGTGCCAGCAGCGTCGGTTCGGAGGTGTTGACGGGGGTAAACACTGAAGCTTTCTTT
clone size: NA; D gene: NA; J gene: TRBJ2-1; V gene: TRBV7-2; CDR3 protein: CASSLVVTGNEQFF; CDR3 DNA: TGTGCCAGCAGCTTAGTGGTGACGGGCAATGAGCAGTTCTTC
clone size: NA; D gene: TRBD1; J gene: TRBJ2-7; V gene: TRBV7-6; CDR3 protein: CASSSRTGTSYEQYF; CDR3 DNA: TGTGCCAGCAGCTCCAGGACAGGGACCTCCTACGAGCAGTACTTC
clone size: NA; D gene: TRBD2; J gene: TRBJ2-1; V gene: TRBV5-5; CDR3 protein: CASSYLAGGTYNEQFF; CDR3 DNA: TGTGCCAGCAGCTACCTAGCGGGAGGGACCTACAATGAGCAGTTCTTC
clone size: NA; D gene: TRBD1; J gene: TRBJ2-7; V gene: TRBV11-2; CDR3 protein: CASSDLIDRGPAYEQYF; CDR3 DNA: TGTGCCAGCAGCGACCTCATCGACAGGGGCCCGGCCTACGAGCAGTACTTC
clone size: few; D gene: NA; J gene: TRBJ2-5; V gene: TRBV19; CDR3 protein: CASSSRDYQETQYF; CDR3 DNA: TGTGCCAGTAGTTCCCGGGACTACCAAGAGACCCAGTACTTC
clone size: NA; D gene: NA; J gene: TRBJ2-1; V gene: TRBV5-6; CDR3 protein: CASSLNGQRYNEQFF; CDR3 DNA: TGTGCCAGCAGCCTAAACGGACAACGTTACAATGAGCAGTTCTTC
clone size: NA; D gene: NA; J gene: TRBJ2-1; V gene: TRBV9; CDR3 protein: CASSARQASSYNEQFF; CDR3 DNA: TGTGCCAGCAGCGCAAGACAGGCTAGCTCCTACAATGAGCAGTTCTTC
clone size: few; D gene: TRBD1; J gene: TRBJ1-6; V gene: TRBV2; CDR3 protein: CANRDRVSNSPLHF; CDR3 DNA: TGTGCCAACCGGGACAGGGTATCGAATTCACCCCTCCACTTT
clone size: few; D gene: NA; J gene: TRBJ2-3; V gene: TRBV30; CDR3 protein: CAWMEPITDTQYF; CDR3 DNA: TGTGCCTGGATGGAGCCCATCACAGATACGCAGTATTTT
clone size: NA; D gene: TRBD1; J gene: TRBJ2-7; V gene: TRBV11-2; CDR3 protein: CASNFPGQGSYEQYF; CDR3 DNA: TGTGCCAGCAACTTTCCCGGACAGGGTTCCTACGAGCAGTACTTC
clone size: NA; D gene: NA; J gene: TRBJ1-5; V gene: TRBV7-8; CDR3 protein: CASSDRNSNQPQHF; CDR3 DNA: TGTGCCAGCAGCGACAGGAATAGCAATCAGCCCCAGCATTTT
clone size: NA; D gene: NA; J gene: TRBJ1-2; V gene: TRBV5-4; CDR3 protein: CASSLMAVYGYTF; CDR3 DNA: TGTGCCAGCAGCTTAATGGCGGTCTATGGCTACACCTTC
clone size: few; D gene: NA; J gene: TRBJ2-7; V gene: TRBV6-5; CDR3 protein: CASSYSMARSYEQYF; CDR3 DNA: TGTGCCAGCAGTTACTCGATGGCCAGATCCTACGAGCAGTACTTC
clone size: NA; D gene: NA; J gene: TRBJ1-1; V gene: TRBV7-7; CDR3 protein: CASSLDSNTEAFF; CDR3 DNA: TGTGCTAGCAGCTTAGACAGTAACACTGAAGCTTTCTTT
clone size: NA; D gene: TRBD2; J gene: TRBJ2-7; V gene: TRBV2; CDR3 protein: CASSLTSGNSYEQYF; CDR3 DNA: TGTGCCAGCAGTTTGACTAGCGGGAACTCCTACGAGCAGTACTTC
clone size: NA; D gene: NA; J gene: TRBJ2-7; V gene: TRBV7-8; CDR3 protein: CASSEAEGQAYEQYF; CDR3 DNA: TGTGCCAGCAGCGAAGCCGAGGGACAAGCGTACGAGCAGTACTTC
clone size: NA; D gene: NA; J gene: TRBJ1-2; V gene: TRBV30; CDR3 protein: CAWSVRTDYGYTF; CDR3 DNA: TGTGCCTGGAGTGTAAGGACAGACTATGGCTACACCTTC
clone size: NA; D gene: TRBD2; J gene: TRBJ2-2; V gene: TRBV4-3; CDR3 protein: CASSQGLAGGPGGELFF; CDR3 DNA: TGCGCCAGCAGCCAGGGACTAGCGGGAGGGCCTGGCGGGGAGCTGTTTTTT
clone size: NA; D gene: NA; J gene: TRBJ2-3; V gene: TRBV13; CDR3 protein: CASSLGQTDTQYF; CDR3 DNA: TGTGCCAGCAGCTTAGGCCAAACAGATACGCAGTATTTT
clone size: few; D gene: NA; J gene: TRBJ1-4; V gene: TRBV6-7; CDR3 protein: CASSYSYIRALTDEKLFF; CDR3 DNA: TGTGCCAGCAGTTACTCTTACATCAGGGCTCTTACGGATGAAAAACTGTTTTTT
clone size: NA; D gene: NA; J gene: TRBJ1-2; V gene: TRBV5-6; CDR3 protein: CASSNPSGYGYTF; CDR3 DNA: TGTGCCAGCAGCAACCCCTCCGGCTATGGCTACACCTTC